A selection of T cell receptor beta chains follows, all from one sample in a study of T-cell reconstitution after alpha-beta-depleted transplantation in children. Via MiXCR, TCRdb re-called the PCR reads, giving one row per CDR3 protein. In the table there are about 980,000 distinct CDR3 sequences, roughly 29% of which are singletons. Sample: PBMCs, mostly from graft donor cells, taken 360 days after TCRalphabeta/CD19-depleted stem cell transplant. The receptors were gathered from a boy younger than two who had a stem cell transplant for SCID, so the T cells may come from the graft donor. Each CDR3 is given with its conserved first and last residue. Each record gives: clone size, V gene, J gene, D gene, CDR3 DNA, CDR3 protein. A D gene is named only where the DNA matches it firmly. Where a row states a size, it is once, few, many or the class of an expanded clone; other rows omit it.

clone_size: .; v_call: TRBV12-3/TRBV12-4; j_call: TRBJ2-7; d_call: .; cdr3_nt: TGTGCCAGCAACTGGGACGGAGCCTACGAGCAGTACTTC; cdr3_aa: CASNWDGAYEQYF
clone_size: few; v_call: TRBV5-1; j_call: TRBJ2-2; d_call: TRBD1; cdr3_nt: TGCGCCAGCAGCTTGGCAGGACAGGGAACCGGGGAGCTGTTTTTT; cdr3_aa: CASSLAGQGTGELFF
clone_size: few; v_call: TRBV6-1; j_call: TRBJ2-5; d_call: .; cdr3_nt: TGTGCCAGCAGTCCCGTGAGTAGCGGCCAAGAGACCCAGTACTTC; cdr3_aa: CASSPVSSGQETQYF
clone_size: .; v_call: TRBV7-2; j_call: TRBJ2-3; d_call: TRBD2; cdr3_nt: TGTGCCAGCAGCTTAGGACTAGCCCTGTCCCTCACAGATACGCAGTATTTT; cdr3_aa: CASSLGLALSLTDTQYF
clone_size: few; v_call: TRBV4-3; j_call: TRBJ2-1; d_call: .; cdr3_nt: TGCGCCAGCAGCCAAGCCCCCCCGTCCCCCAGCAATGAGCAGTTCTTC; cdr3_aa: CASSQAPPSPSNEQFF
clone_size: .; v_call: TRBV11-2; j_call: TRBJ2-1; d_call: .; cdr3_nt: TGTGCCAGCAGTGCGAGGGGGAGCTCCTACAATGAGCAGTTCTTC; cdr3_aa: CASSARGSSYNEQFF
clone_size: few; v_call: TRBV25-1; j_call: TRBJ1-1; d_call: .; cdr3_nt: TGTGCCAGCAGTGAATTCAGTGAAGCTTTCTTT; cdr3_aa: CASSEFSEAFF
clone_size: few; v_call: TRBV6-1; j_call: TRBJ2-7; d_call: .; cdr3_nt: TGTGCCAGCAAGCCGCGGCCCTTCGGATCTTACGAGCAGTACTTC; cdr3_aa: CASKPRPFGSYEQYF
clone_size: .; v_call: TRBV5-1; j_call: TRBJ2-5; d_call: .; cdr3_nt: TGCGCCAGCAGCTGGGGGGACAGTATACAAGAGACCCAGTACTTC; cdr3_aa: CASSWGDSIQETQYF
clone_size: .; v_call: TRBV5-1; j_call: TRBJ1-1; d_call: .; cdr3_nt: TGCGCCAGCAGCTTGGATGGCGGGGTTTCGACCACTGAAGCTTTCTTT; cdr3_aa: CASSLDGGVSTTEAFF
clone_size: .; v_call: TRBV11-2; j_call: TRBJ2-6; d_call: TRBD1; cdr3_nt: TGTGCCAGCAGCAACTGGGGGACAGGGGGGACTGGGGCCAACGTCCTGACTTTC; cdr3_aa: CASSNWGTGGTGANVLTF
clone_size: few; v_call: TRBV6-1; j_call: TRBJ2-5; d_call: .; cdr3_nt: TGTGCCAGCAAGGACCTCGGGGGAAAAGAGACCCAGTACTTC; cdr3_aa: CASKDLGGKETQYF
clone_size: .; v_call: TRBV20-1; j_call: TRBJ2-1; d_call: .; cdr3_nt: TGCAGTGCTCTGTCGCGGTCCAATGAGCAGTTCTTC; cdr3_aa: CSALSRSNEQFF
clone_size: .; v_call: TRBV28; j_call: TRBJ2-3; d_call: .; cdr3_nt: TGTGCCAGCAGTTTAAACAGAAACACAGATACGCAGTATTTT; cdr3_aa: CASSLNRNTDTQYF
clone_size: .; v_call: TRBV12-3/TRBV12-4; j_call: TRBJ2-1; d_call: .; cdr3_nt: TGTGCCAGCAGTTGGGGCAGAGGGGATGAGCAGTTCTTC; cdr3_aa: CASSWGRGDEQFF
clone_size: .; v_call: TRBV18; j_call: TRBJ2-5; d_call: .; cdr3_nt: TGTGCCAGCTCACAAATCCCAAGTACCGGCAAAGAGACCCAGTACTTC; cdr3_aa: CASSQIPSTGKETQYF
clone_size: .; v_call: TRBV5-1; j_call: TRBJ2-1; d_call: .; cdr3_nt: TGCGCCAGCAGCTTGGCAAATTTGGACAGTTGGAAGATAGGGAACTACAATGAGCAGTTCTTC; cdr3_aa: CASSLANLDSWKIGNYNEQFF
clone_size: .; v_call: TRBV5-1; j_call: TRBJ1-6; d_call: .; cdr3_nt: TGCGCCAGCAGCTTGCGCACAGGGTTTTCACCCCTCCACTTT; cdr3_aa: CASSLRTGFSPLHF
clone_size: .; v_call: TRBV27; j_call: TRBJ2-7; d_call: .; cdr3_nt: TGTGCCAGCAGCGTCAGTCTATCCTACGAGCAGTACTTC; cdr3_aa: CASSVSLSYEQYF
clone_size: many; v_call: TRBV15; j_call: TRBJ2-7; d_call: .; cdr3_nt: TGTGCCACCAGCAGAGAGCTAGGGAAGCCCCTTTCGAGCTCCTACGAGCAGTACTTC; cdr3_aa: CATSRELGKPLSSSYEQYF
clone_size: .; v_call: TRBV7-3; j_call: TRBJ2-3; d_call: .; cdr3_nt: TGTGCCAGCAGCTTAAACGCGGGGGCGGGGGATACGCAGTATTTT; cdr3_aa: CASSLNAGAGDTQYF
clone_size: .; v_call: TRBV29-1; j_call: TRBJ1-6; d_call: .; cdr3_nt: TGCAGCGTTGCCACACCCACAGGTGGACGTTCATGTAATTCACCCCTCCACTTT; cdr3_aa: CSVATPTGGRSCNSPLHF
clone_size: few; v_call: TRBV28; j_call: TRBJ2-5; d_call: TRBD2; cdr3_nt: TGTGCCAGCAGTTTAGTTTCGGGGGGGACCCAGTACTTC; cdr3_aa: CASSLVSGGTQYF
clone_size: .; v_call: TRBV28; j_call: TRBJ2-1; d_call: .; cdr3_nt: TGTGCCAGCAGTAGTTCCCCGGGGGTAAACAATGAGCAGTTCTTC; cdr3_aa: CASSSSPGVNNEQFF
clone_size: .; v_call: TRBV20-1; j_call: TRBJ2-1; d_call: TRBD2; cdr3_nt: TGCAGTGCTAGTTCGGGCGGGGGGGTGTACAATGAGCAGTTCTTC; cdr3_aa: CSASSGGGVYNEQFF
clone_size: few; v_call: TRBV7-6; j_call: TRBJ2-7; d_call: .; cdr3_nt: TGTGCCAGCAGCTTAGCAATCCAGAGCGACGAGCAGTACTTC; cdr3_aa: CASSLAIQSDEQYF
clone_size: few; v_call: TRBV5-5; j_call: TRBJ2-1; d_call: TRBD1; cdr3_nt: TGTGCCAGCAGGCCAGACAGGGTAACGGGTGAGCAGTTCTTC; cdr3_aa: CASRPDRVTGEQFF
clone_size: .; v_call: TRBV20-1; j_call: TRBJ2-1; d_call: .; cdr3_nt: TGCAGTGCTAGTGTGGCGCATGGGCAGTTCTTC; cdr3_aa: CSASVAHGQFF
clone_size: .; v_call: TRBV19; j_call: TRBJ1-1; d_call: .; cdr3_nt: TGTGCCAGTAGTATGGGAACCCAGAACACTGAAGCTTTCTTT; cdr3_aa: CASSMGTQNTEAFF
clone_size: .; v_call: TRBV10-3; j_call: TRBJ2-1; d_call: TRBD1; cdr3_nt: TGTGCCATCAGTGGGGGACAGGGGGCCTATGAGCAGTTCTTC; cdr3_aa: CAISGGQGAYEQFF
clone_size: .; v_call: TRBV28; j_call: TRBJ2-6; d_call: .; cdr3_nt: TGTGCCAGCAGGCAAACGTGGGGGCTTGGGGCCAACGTCCTGACTTTC; cdr3_aa: CASRQTWGLGANVLTF
clone_size: .; v_call: TRBV5-1; j_call: TRBJ2-7; d_call: .; cdr3_nt: TGCGCCAGCAGCTTGGAGGCAGTAGGCGAGCAGTACTTC; cdr3_aa: CASSLEAVGEQYF
clone_size: few; v_call: TRBV20-1; j_call: TRBJ2-5; d_call: TRBD2; cdr3_nt: TGCAGTGCCCCAACGGGGGGGCTTAGGGAGACCCAGTACTTC; cdr3_aa: CSAPTGGLRETQYF
clone_size: .; v_call: TRBV27; j_call: TRBJ2-7; d_call: .; cdr3_nt: TGTGCCAGCAGTTTAAGTAACACCTTCTACGAGCAGTACTTC; cdr3_aa: CASSLSNTFYEQYF
clone_size: .; v_call: TRBV5-4; j_call: TRBJ1-1; d_call: .; cdr3_nt: TGTGCCAGCAGTTGGGGGGCACAGTCCTACACTGAAGCTTTCTTT; cdr3_aa: CASSWGAQSYTEAFF
clone_size: .; v_call: TRBV4-3; j_call: TRBJ2-3; d_call: .; cdr3_nt: TGCGCCAGCAGCCAAGGGCAGGGGTCGGATACGCAGTATTTT; cdr3_aa: CASSQGQGSDTQYF
clone_size: .; v_call: TRBV5-1; j_call: TRBJ2-5; d_call: TRBD2; cdr3_nt: TGCGCCAGCAGCCTCCGAGGGACTAGCGGGGCGGAGACCCAGTACTTC; cdr3_aa: CASSLRGTSGAETQYF
clone_size: .; v_call: TRBV10-3; j_call: TRBJ1-3; d_call: .; cdr3_nt: TGTGCCACCGGAGAAGGGTATGGAAACACCATATATTTT; cdr3_aa: CATGEGYGNTIYF
clone_size: .; v_call: TRBV12-3/TRBV12-4; j_call: TRBJ1-2; d_call: .; cdr3_nt: TGTGCCAGCAGTTCCCGGTCCATCCCCCATGGCTACACCTTC; cdr3_aa: CASSSRSIPHGYTF
clone_size: few; v_call: TRBV20-1; j_call: TRBJ2-5; d_call: TRBD1; cdr3_nt: TGCAGTGCTGGCTGGGACAGCCAAGAGACCCAGTACTTC; cdr3_aa: CSAGWDSQETQYF
clone_size: few; v_call: TRBV12-3/TRBV12-4; j_call: TRBJ1-1; d_call: .; cdr3_nt: TGTGCCAGCACCTCATCGGCTGAAGCTTTCTTT; cdr3_aa: CASTSSAEAFF
clone_size: .; v_call: TRBV5-1; j_call: TRBJ1-2; d_call: TRBD1; cdr3_nt: TGCGCCAGCAGCCCGACAGGGTTTTCCTCGTATGGCTACACCTTC; cdr3_aa: CASSPTGFSSYGYTF
clone_size: few; v_call: TRBV7-9; j_call: TRBJ1-6; d_call: .; cdr3_nt: TGTGCCAGCAGCTTAGGGACACTGAATTCACCCCTCCACTTT; cdr3_aa: CASSLGTLNSPLHF
clone_size: .; v_call: TRBV29-1; j_call: TRBJ2-3; d_call: .; cdr3_nt: TGCAGCGTTGAATGGGTTTCAGCGGAATGGAGCACAGATACGCAGTATTTT; cdr3_aa: CSVEWVSAEWSTDTQYF
clone_size: .; v_call: TRBV18; j_call: TRBJ2-1; d_call: TRBD2; cdr3_nt: TGTGCCAGCTCACCATACCTAGCGGGCCCTAGCTCCTACAATGAGCAGTTCTTC; cdr3_aa: CASSPYLAGPSSYNEQFF
clone_size: .; v_call: TRBV7-2; j_call: TRBJ2-3; d_call: .; cdr3_nt: TGTGCCAGCAGCCCAGGGGGGGGCCCTAGAACAGATACGCAGTATTTT; cdr3_aa: CASSPGGGPRTDTQYF
clone_size: few; v_call: TRBV19; j_call: TRBJ1-5; d_call: TRBD1; cdr3_nt: TGTGCCAGTAGTATGGGACAGCCGAATCAGCCCCAGCATTTT; cdr3_aa: CASSMGQPNQPQHF
clone_size: few; v_call: TRBV7-8; j_call: TRBJ2-7; d_call: TRBD1; cdr3_nt: TGTGCCAGCAGCTTTCTAAGGCCAGGGACAGGGTCCTCCTACGAGCAGTACTTC; cdr3_aa: CASSFLRPGTGSSYEQYF
clone_size: few; v_call: TRBV28; j_call: TRBJ2-7; d_call: TRBD2; cdr3_nt: TGTGCCAGCAGCCCTAGCGGGGCGTACTACGAGCAGTACTTC; cdr3_aa: CASSPSGAYYEQYF
clone_size: .; v_call: TRBV12-3/TRBV12-4; j_call: TRBJ1-1; d_call: TRBD1; cdr3_nt: TGTGCCAGCAGTTCGGTTAGACAGGGAGTCATGAACACTGAAGCTTTCTTT; cdr3_aa: CASSSVRQGVMNTEAFF
clone_size: .; v_call: TRBV29-1; j_call: TRBJ2-5; d_call: .; cdr3_nt: TGCAGCGTTGAGGGGGGCCGAGAGCCGCGGACCCAGTACTTC; cdr3_aa: CSVEGGREPRTQYF
clone_size: .; v_call: TRBV12-3/TRBV12-4; j_call: TRBJ1-6; d_call: .; cdr3_nt: TGTGCCAGCAGTTTTAGGGGGACCGGCTCACCCCTCCACTTT; cdr3_aa: CASSFRGTGSPLHF
clone_size: few; v_call: TRBV7-9; j_call: TRBJ1-1; d_call: .; cdr3_nt: TGTGCCAGCAGCTTAGTCCAAAGTAGCACTTTCTTT; cdr3_aa: CASSLVQSSTFF
clone_size: few; v_call: TRBV20-1; j_call: TRBJ1-4; d_call: .; cdr3_nt: TGCAGTGCTAGTAAAACTAATGAAAAACTGTTTTTT; cdr3_aa: CSASKTNEKLFF
clone_size: .; v_call: TRBV10-3; j_call: TRBJ1-1; d_call: TRBD1; cdr3_nt: TGTGCCACCAGGACAGGCCCTGAAGCTTTCTTT; cdr3_aa: CATRTGPEAFF